These T cell receptor beta chains were read from a single sample in a study of cytomegalovirus exposure and HLA in healthy donors. The repertoire was sequenced with immunoSEQ multiplex PCR; TCRdb's copy has only in-frame clones and lacks some. This table has under 85,000 clones, around 76% appearing once. The sequencing input was PBMCs. These receptors were obtained from a young man in good health and CMV-seronegative. Both conserved end residues are part of each CDR3. The D gene is left open where the match is weak. Rows give clone size only sometimes, using once, few, many, or a class for an expanded clone.

length	V	J	D	size	CDR3	DNA
16	TRBV6-6	TRBJ1-1	NA	NA	CASSFLPRGMNTEAFF	TGTGCCAGCAGTTTCCTACCCCGGGGGATGAACACTGAAGCTTTCTTT
12	TRBV30	TRBJ1-4	TRBD1	NA	CAWNRGHEKLFF	TGTGCCTGGAACAGGGGGCACGAAAAACTGTTTTTT
16	TRBV7-3	TRBJ2-3	TRBD2	once	CASSFMGGSSTDTQYF	TGTGCCAGCAGCTTCATGGGGGGGAGTAGCACAGATACGCAGTATTTT
16	TRBV5-1	TRBJ2-1	TRBD1	NA	CASSDPGQSTYNEQFF	TGCGCCAGCAGCGACCCGGGACAGTCAACATACAATGAGCAGTTCTTC
14	TRBV5-1	TRBJ1-6	NA	NA	CASSFNRANSPLHF	TGCGCCAGCAGCTTTAACAGGGCCAATTCACCCCTCCACTTT
12	TRBV10-3	TRBJ2-7	NA	NA	CAISDRTYEQYF	TGTGCCATCAGTGACAGGACCTACGAGCAGTACTTC
18	TRBV21-1	TRBJ1-6	NA	once	CASSKVRGRDNNNSPLHF	TGTGCCAGCAGCAAAGTTAGGGGCCGGGACAACAATAATTCACCCCTCCACTTT
19	TRBV28	TRBJ2-2	TRBD2	NA	CASSLRPGLAGGPTGELFF	TGTGCCAGCAGTTTGCGACCCGGACTAGCGGGGGGACCCACCGGGGAGCTGTTTTTT
15	TRBV6-1	TRBJ2-1	TRBD1	NA	CASTPDRGTQYEQFF	TGTGCCAGTACTCCCGACAGGGGGACACAATATGAGCAGTTCTTC
16	TRBV5-4	TRBJ2-1	NA	NA	CASRPTPGITYNEQFF	TGTGCCAGCAGGCCCACCCCGGGGATAACTTACAATGAGCAGTTCTTC
14	TRBV2	TRBJ1-6	NA	NA	CASRTGSNNSPLHF	TGTGCCAGCAGAACCGGGAGTAATAATTCACCCCTCCACTTT
15	TRBV7-2	TRBJ1-6	NA	NA	CASSLAVASNSPLHF	TGTGCCAGCAGCTTAGCCGTTGCGTCGAATTCACCCCTCCACTTT
16	TRBV5-4	TRBJ2-6	TRBD1	NA	CASRGDRRSGANVLTF	TGTGCCAGCAGGGGGGACAGGCGCTCTGGGGCCAACGTCCTGACTTTC
10	TRBV30	TRBJ1-1	NA	NA	CAFQNTEAFF	TGTGCCTTTCAGAACACTGAAGCTTTCTTT
15	TRBV7-2	TRBJ1-2	TRBD1	NA	CASSLGGQGVYGYTF	TGTGCCAGCAGCTTAGGGGGACAGGGAGTCTATGGCTACACCTTC
15	TRBV7-8	TRBJ2-2	TRBD1	NA	CASSPQTGSTGELFF	TGTGCCAGCAGCCCTCAGACAGGGTCCACCGGGGAGCTGTTTTTT
15	TRBV5-1	TRBJ1-6	NA	NA	CASSLVEGGNSPLHF	TGCGCCAGCAGCTTGGTCGAGGGCGGGAATTCACCCCTCCACTTT
16	TRBV5-1	TRBJ1-4	TRBD1	NA	CASSSPPGQGNEKLFF	TGCGCCAGCAGCTCCCCCCCGGGACAGGGAAATGAAAAACTGTTTTTT
15	TRBV7-2	TRBJ1-3	NA	NA	CASRVGHNSGNTIYF	TGTGCCAGCAGAGTGGGACACAACTCTGGAAACACCATATATTTT
15	TRBV7-8	TRBJ2-1	TRBD2	NA	CVSSLYTSGGAGQFF	TGTGTCAGCAGCTTATATACTAGCGGGGGGGCAGGACAGTTCTTC
15	TRBV21-1	TRBJ2-1	NA	once	CASPSKRSSYNEQFF	TGTGCCAGTCCTTCAAAGCGTAGCTCCTACAATGAGCAGTTCTTC
18	TRBV4-3	TRBJ2-2	NA	NA	CASSQEARGFSDTGELFF	TGCGCCAGCAGCCAAGAAGCCAGGGGTTTTTCGGACACCGGGGAGCTGTTTTTT
15	TRBV28	TRBJ2-1	NA	NA	CASSLRGGLRYEQFF	TGTGCCAGCAGTTTAAGGGGGGGCCTGAGGTATGAGCAGTTCTTC
16	TRBV30	TRBJ1-2	TRBD1	NA	CAWSDRTRGWNYGYTF	TGTGCCTGGAGTGACCGAACCAGGGGGTGGAACTATGGCTACACCTTC
10	TRBV7-9	TRBJ2-1	NA	NA	CASSLGTEFF	TGTGCCAGCAGCTTAGGAACGGAGTTCTTC
13	TRBV30	TRBJ1-1	NA	NA	CAWEDGPFSEAFF	TGTGCCTGGGAGGATGGCCCTTTTTCTGAAGCTTTCTTT
13	TRBV28	TRBJ2-5	NA	NA	CASSFSTQETQYF	TGTGCCAGCAGTTTTTCTACTCAAGAGACCCAGTACTTC
17	TRBV4-3	TRBJ1-4	NA	NA	CASSQEIKRGANEKLFF	TGCGCCAGCAGCCAAGAAATTAAAAGGGGTGCAAATGAAAAACTGTTTTTT
13	TRBV5-1	TRBJ2-3	NA	once	CASSFTATDTQYF	TGCGCCAGCAGCTTTACTGCCACAGATACGCAGTATTTT
16	TRBV28	TRBJ2-2	TRBD1	NA	CASSSPGQGAFGELFF	TGTGCCAGCAGTTCACCGGGACAGGGGGCGTTCGGGGAGCTGTTTTTT
14	TRBV28	TRBJ2-7	NA	few	CASTPIRSSYEQYF	TGTGCCAGCACCCCTATAAGAAGCTCCTACGAGCAGTACTTC
12	TRBV30	TRBJ2-7	NA	NA	CAWSTGIYEQYF	TGTGCCTGGAGTACAGGGATCTACGAGCAGTACTTC
18	TRBV4-1	TRBJ2-1	TRBD2	once	CASSHQTSGTGSYNEQFF	TGCGCCAGCAGCCACCAAACTAGCGGGACGGGGTCCTACAATGAGCAGTTCTTC
13	TRBV2	TRBJ2-7	TRBD2	NA	CASSASGSYEQYF	TGTGCCAGCAGCGCTAGCGGATCCTACGAGCAGTACTTC
17	TRBV18	TRBJ2-3	TRBD1	few	CASSVQSGTALTDTQYF	TGTGCCAGCTCAGTGCAGTCCGGGACAGCCTTAACAGATACGCAGTATTTT
11	TRBV7-7	TRBJ1-4	NA	NA	CASGDGGKLFF	TGTGCCAGCGGCGATGGGGGGAAACTGTTTTTT
12	TRBV6-1	TRBJ2-5	NA	NA	CASSRQEETQYF	TGTGCCAGCAGTCGACAGGAAGAGACCCAGTACTTC
16	TRBV9	TRBJ2-5	NA	NA	CASSPRTGGLQETQYF	TGTGCCAGCAGCCCACGGACTGGAGGGCTCCAAGAGACCCAGTACTTC
15	TRBV4-2	TRBJ2-3	NA	few	CASSRESQGTDTQYF	TGTGCCAGCAGCCGGGAGAGCCAGGGCACAGATACGCAGTATTTT
15	TRBV19	TRBJ1-6	NA	NA	CASSRGSSYNSPLHF	TGTGCCAGTAGTCGGGGGAGCTCCTATAATTCACCCCTCCACTTT
16	TRBV5-6	TRBJ2-2	TRBD1	once	CASSLGPGQYTGELFF	TGTGCCAGCAGCTTGGGACCGGGACAGTACACCGGGGAGCTGTTTTTT
14	TRBV28	TRBJ2-1	NA	NA	CASNGWPFINEQFF	TGTGCCAGCAACGGGTGGCCTTTCATCAATGAGCAGTTCTTC
14	TRBV2	TRBJ2-2	TRBD2	NA	CASRPGTSTGELFF	TGTGCCAGCAGGCCCGGGACTAGCACTGGGGAGCTGTTTTTT
17	TRBV6-4	TRBJ2-6	TRBD2	NA	CASSDEVGGTGANVLTF	TGTGCCAGCAGTGACGAGGTGGGAGGGACTGGGGCCAACGTCCTGACTTTC
14	TRBV28	TRBJ2-5	TRBD1	NA	CASSLGISGTGEYF	TGTGCCAGCAGTTTAGGAATTTCCGGGACAGGAGAGTACTTC